In its sample, the clone carrying this T cell receptor (beta chain) was seen many times. Its target is not known. Breast cancer patients provided tissue from their axillary draining lymph nodes. The data are from a study of breast tumors, draining lymph nodes, adjacent tissues. The study, taken as a whole, reports: Most tumor T cells seemingly derive from lymph node, then expand in tumor.

TCRdb reprocessed the multiplex PCR reads with MiXCR, giving one entry per CDR3 protein. The data contain fewer than 140,000 distinct CDR3 sequences, 30% of them singletons. The receptor comes from a female donor with breast cancer. Some clones in this sample may be carry-over from other donors' samples. Specimen: axillary lymph node tissue.

DNA of the CDR3: TGTGCCAGCAGCGAAGCGGGGGATACGCAGTATTTT. This encodes CASSEAGDTQYF. The V and J genes are TRBV3-1 and TRBJ2-3; the match to TRBD2 covers 7 bases. Germline assignment: CDR1 LGHDT and CDR2 YNNKEL (reference sequence). The ends lost 5 bases at V and 6 bases at J; junction bases unmatched: 2. This CDR3 contains 12 residues.